Shown below are 32 T cell receptor beta chains from a single sample sequenced in a study of beta chain features in type 1 diabetes. Study-level results: Significant though moderate, a shortening of TCRB CDR3s appeared in all four CD4+ subsets of Type 1 diabetes patients.

The study reverse transcribed the entire isolated RNA, so it sequenced expressed TCRB transcripts. TCRdb keeps only in-frame clones here, not all; method: immunoSEQ multiplex PCR. The sample comprises 250,000 to 350,000 clones, roughly an eighth of which are singletons, and around 0.016% rests with the top ten. No antigen has been identified for these receptors. Sequences were obtained from naive CD4+ T cells from blood. These receptors all stem from a man aged 30 to 45 with type 1 diabetes.

The CDR3 sequence is CASSKASTGWSTEAFF. CDR3 DNA: TGTGCCAGCAGCAAGGCGTCGACAGGGTGGTCCACTGAAGCTTTCTTT. The chain employs TRBV5-6 and TRBJ1-1; 7 nucleotides align to TRBD1. CDR1 and CDR2 (germline): SGHDT, YYEEEE. The CDR3 is made up of 16 amino acids. V gave up 4 bases and J gave up 4 bases; unmatched junction bases: 13.

This clone has just a few counts. This sequence joins TRBV6-6 and TRBJ2-7; 10 bases align to TRBD2. The CDR3 contains 16 residues. V shed 4 bases and J 6 bases; nucleotides not matched to a gene: 12. Germline lookup yields CDR1 MNHNY and CDR2 SVGAGI (reference sequence). CDR3 sequence: CASSSPRAGGPGEQYF. Written as DNA, the CDR3 is TGTGCCAGCAGTTCACCTAGAGCGGGAGGGCCAGGCGAGCAGTACTTC.

The chain couples TRBV4-3 to TRBJ1-5, with TRBD1 matching 7 bases. The CDR3 spans 17 residues. The ends lost 0 bases at V and 2 bases at J; junction bases unmatched: 7. CDR1 is LGHNA and CDR2 is YSLEER in the germline V gene. The CDR3 loop reads CASSQDPVGTGNQPQHF. For the CDR3, the DNA is TGCGCCAGCAGCCAAGATCCGGTCGGGACAGGCAATCAGCCCCAGCATTTT.

The chain joins TRBV5-4 to TRBJ2-3; 11 bases are shared with TRBD2. Trimming took 7 bases from V and 6 from J; bases not matched to a gene: 4. The germline gives CDR1 SGHNT, CDR2 YYREEE (reference sequence). The CDR3 totals 13 residues. CDR3 protein: CASQIAGGDTQYF. Here the CDR3 DNA reads TGTGCCAGCCAAATAGCGGGAGGGGATACGCAGTATTTT.

This clone has only a few counts. The chain employs TRBV28 and TRBJ1-1, with 7 bases aligning to TRBD1. Germline CDR1 is MDHEN and CDR2 is SYDVKM. V lost 8 bases and J lost 0; bases outside the gene matches: 9. The CDR3 has 15 residues. The CDR3 DNA follows: TGTGCCAGCCGCAACAGGGGTACGGTGAACACTGAAGCTTTCTTT. It is translated as CASRNRGTVNTEAFF. Full variable domain (remainder filled in from reference TRBV28 and TRBJ1-1): DVKVTQSSRYLVKRTGEKVFLECVQDMDHENMFWYRQDPGLGLRLIYFSYDVKMKEKGDIPEGYSVSREKKERFSLILESASTNQTSMYLCASRNRGTVNTEAFFGQGTRLTVV.

This clone was observed a handful of times. This chain connects TRBV2 to TRBJ2-1; 12 bases fit TRBD2. The CDR3 has 16 residues. Germline loops: CDR1 SNHLY, CDR2 FYNNEI. The junction had 7 bases not matched to a gene; V was cut back by 6 bases and J by 4 bases. The CDR3 sequence: CASSTGTSGSYNEQFF. CDR3 in DNA: TGTGCCAGCAGCACCGGGACTAGCGGGTCTTACAATGAGCAGTTCTTC.

This chain uses TRBV7-2 with TRBJ2-6; TRBD1 matches 11 bases. The V gene's germline CDR1 is SGHTA and CDR2 FQGNSA. Trimming at V came to 5 bases and at J to 1 base, leaving 10 bases not matched to a gene. This CDR3 comprises 19 residues. CDR3 nucleotides: TGTGCCAGCAGCGGACAGGGGGCCCTCTCATGGTCTGGGGCCAACGTCCTGACTTTC. This translates into CASSGQGALSWSGANVLTF.

The chain has TRBV4-2 and TRBJ1-1; D is unclear. Germline V gives CDR1 LGHNA, CDR2 YNFKEQ. V was clipped by 0 bases and J by 10 bases, with 15 bases between them. The CDR3 runs to 14 residues. The CDR3 loop is CASSQEGRRAGAFF. DNA of the CDR3: TGTGCCAGCAGCCAAGAGGGAAGGAGGGCGGGAGCTTTCTTT.

Turning to this clone: Other DNA sequences in this specimen translate into the identical CDR3. The chain employs TRBV29-1 and TRBJ2-5; 7 nucleotides agree with TRBD2. The trim removed 6 bases at V and 3 bases at J, leaving 4 bases unmatched. Germline-derived CDR1 and CDR2 are SQVTM and ANQGSEA. The CDR3 runs 12 residues. CDR3 bases: TGCAGCGTGGGGGGAGGGGAAGAGACCCAGTACTTC. Its protein is CSVGGGEETQYF.

In its sample, this clone was seen a few times. J is TRBJ2-7 and V is TRBV7-9; maybe TRBD2 (5 bases). Looked up from germline, CDR1 is SEHNR and CDR2 is FQNEAQ (reference sequence). Trimming removed 1 base from V and 5 bases from J, with 9 bases in between. The CDR3 extends over 13 amino acids. CDR3 sequence: CASSLGASHEQYF. The CDR3 DNA is TGTGCCAGCAGCTTAGGAGCTAGCCACGAGCAGTACTTC.

The chain joins TRBV6-5 to TRBJ2-5; 10 bases are shared with TRBD1. The CDR3 runs 12 residues. Losses at the gene ends were 10 bases for V and 7 bases for J; bases not matched to a gene: 6. Germline assignment: CDR1 MNHEY and CDR2 SVGAGI. The CDR3 DNA reads TGTGCCACTTGGGACAGGGGATGGACCCAGTACTTC. Its protein product is CATWDRGWTQYF.

The chain has TRBV7-9 and TRBJ1-1, with D uncertain. The CDR3 contains 13 residues. Per germline, CDR1 SEHNR and CDR2 FQNEAQ (reference sequence). The V and J ends lost 5 bases and 1 base respectively, with 8 bases between them. CDR3 nucleotide sequence: TGTGCCAGCAGCAACCAGGCGAACACTGAAGCTTTCTTT. The encoded protein is CASSNQANTEAFF.

The chain links TRBV5-1 to TRBJ2-5; 7 bases map to TRBD1. From germline, CDR1 is SGHRS and CDR2 YFSETQ. This CDR3 is 17 amino acids long. V was clipped by 4 bases and J by 0 bases; unmatched bases: 12. In nucleotides, the CDR3 is TGCGCCAGCAGCCTTAGGGCCTCGACAGGGAACCAAGAGACCCAGTACTTC. Translation gives CASSLRASTGNQETQYF.

This clone was seen a handful of times. This chain links TRBV4-3 with TRBJ2-3; D is perhaps TRBD2 (6 bases). CDR3 length equals 18 residues. V gave up 3 bases and J gave up 7 bases, with 26 bases separating them. Germline values: CDR1 LGHNA, CDR2 YSLEER. In DNA, the CDR3 is TGCGCCAGCAGCCAGGGGACGGGATACCCGGGAGTAGGAAATACGCAGTATTTT. This codes for CASSQGTGYPGVGNTQYF.

The V gene is TRBV14, the J gene TRBJ1-1; 7 nucleotides line up with TRBD1. Germline trimming cut 3 bases from V and 3 bases from J; bases unmatched to any gene: 4. This CDR3 comprises 14 residues. CDR1 and CDR2 from the germline V gene are SGHDN and FVKESK. CDR3 region: CASSQSGGYTEAFF. The CDR3 DNA reads as TGTGCCAGCAGCCAGTCAGGGGGATACACTGAAGCTTTCTTT.

The chain uses TRBV7-9 and TRBJ2-1; no clear D. Germline V gives CDR1 SEHNR, CDR2 FQNEAQ (reference sequence). V gave up 5 bases and J gave up 10 bases, with 18 bases separating them. CDR3 length: 14 residues. The CDR3 loop is CASSRGQVIGEQFF. CDR3 nucleotides: TGTGCCAGCAGCCGTGGCCAGGTAATTGGCGAGCAGTTCTTC.

This clone appeared a few times. This chain joins TRBV11-2 and TRBJ2-7; 12 positions match TRBD2. The CDR3 totals 14 residues. J was trimmed by 3 bases and V by 4 bases; bases with no gene match: 1. CDR1 SGHAT and CDR2 FQNNGV come from the germline V gene. The chain's CDR3 is CASSSTSGSYEQYF. In nucleotides, the CDR3 is TGTGCCAGCAGCTCGACTAGCGGGAGCTACGAGCAGTACTTC.

Note on this clone: The same CDR3 can be traced to other DNA sequences in this sample. This chain connects TRBV18 to TRBJ2-1; weak D call: TRBD1 (5 bases). This CDR3 has 14 residues. Germline CDR1 reads KGHSH; CDR2 reads LQKENI. V was clipped by 0 bases and J by 4 bases, with 7 bases between them. CDR3 region: CASSPPSGYNEQFF. In DNA form, the CDR3 reads TGTGCCAGCTCACCACCGTCAGGGTACAATGAGCAGTTCTTC. Based on the CDR3 plus reference TRBV18 and TRBJ2-1, the full variable domain is NAGVMQNPRHLVRRRGQEARLRCSPMKGHSHVYWYRQLPEEGLKFMVYLQKENIIDESGMPKERFSAEFPKEGPSILRIQQVVRGDSAAYFCASSPPSGYNEQFFGPGTRLTVL.

The chain's CDR3 is CASSLAEQETQYF. For the CDR3, the DNA is TGTGCCAGCAGCTTAGCGGAGCAAGAGACCCAGTACTTC. V is TRBV7-7 and J is TRBJ2-5; D gene unclear. Germline CDR1 is SSHAT and CDR2 is FNYEAQ (reference sequence). The V end was cut by 0 bases, the J end by 2 bases, with 4 bases between. This CDR3 region has 13 residues.

The rearrangement joins TRBV9 to TRBJ2-1; 8 bases are shared with TRBD2. CDR3 length: 15 amino acids. The V gene's germline CDR1 is SGDLS and CDR2 YYNGEE. Unmatched junction bases numbered 5, after V lost 2 bases and J lost 4 bases. CDR3 sequence reads: CASSVGSGNYNEQFF. For the CDR3, the DNA is TGTGCCAGCAGCGTCGGTAGCGGGAATTACAATGAGCAGTTCTTC.

A few counts support this clone. The CDR3 DNA sequence: TGTGCCAGCAGCTTAACGTTAAGGGACTACACCACAGATACGCAGTATTTT. It encodes CASSLTLRDYTTDTQYF. V is TRBV7-3 and J is TRBJ2-3; 7 bases align to TRBD2. Germline CDR1 SGHTA, CDR2 FQGTGA. The CDR3 has 17 residues. V dropped 0 bases and J dropped 2; count of bases not matched to a gene: 8.

This clone was observed a handful of times. The CDR3 loop reads CSVVWRSTDTQYF. For the CDR3, the DNA is TGCAGCGTTGTCTGGCGGAGCACAGATACGCAGTATTTT. This sequence joins TRBV29-1 and TRBJ2-3; D not certain. V was clipped by 4 bases and J by 0 bases, with 8 bases between them. The CDR3 extends over 13 amino acids. Germline V gene data show CDR1 as SQVTM and CDR2 as ANQGSEA.

A single count supports this clone. This CDR3 is CAIGVAGGDEQYF. As DNA, the CDR3 is TGTGCCATCGGGGTGGCAGGGGGCGACGAGCAGTACTTC. V is TRBV10-3 and J is TRBJ2-7, with TRBD1 matching 8 bases. In germline, CDR1 is ENHRY, CDR2 SYGVKD. J lost 5 bases, V lost 8 bases, and 8 bases had no gene match. The CDR3 runs 13 residues.

This clone was seen more than once but under ten times. The CDR3 spells CASTSGGSIYNEQFF. The CDR3 nucleotides are TGTGCCAGCACCTCAGGGGGCTCTATCTACAATGAGCAGTTCTTC. The chain joins TRBV7-2 to TRBJ2-1; 8 bases match TRBD1. The CDR3 consists of 15 residues. Germline V gene sequence: CDR1 SGHTA, CDR2 FQGNSA. V shed 7 bases and J 3 bases; nucleotides not matched to a gene: 8.

This clone turned up a few times. The rearrangement uses TRBV20-1 and TRBJ2-7, with a weak D call TRBD1 (6 bases). This CDR3 has 11 residues. The germline V and J ends were trimmed by 6 bases and 3 bases, with 9 bases remaining between them. The germline gives CDR1 DFQATT, CDR2 SNEGSKA (reference sequence). In DNA form, the CDR3 reads TGCAGTGCCCTGGACAGCTACGAGCAGTACTTC. It yields the protein CSALDSYEQYF.

This clone has only a few counts. The genes are TRBV9 and TRBJ2-2; 8 positions agree with TRBD1. This CDR3 region has 14 residues. Losses at the gene ends were 4 bases for V and 5 bases for J; bases not matched to a gene: 4. The germline CDR1 and CDR2 sequences are SGDLS and YYNGEE. The CDR3 sequence is CASSTRTGTGELFF. The DNA for the CDR3 is TGTGCCAGCAGCACCCGGACAGGGACCGGGGAGCTGTTTTTT.

This clone was picked up a small number of times. The gene calls are TRBV28 and TRBJ2-1; the match to TRBD1 covers 7 bases. The junction had 7 bases not matched to a gene; V was cut back by 4 bases and J by 4 bases. Looked up from germline, CDR1 is MDHEN and CDR2 is SYDVKM. The CDR3 runs to 15 residues. DNA of the CDR3: TGTGCCAGCAGTTCCCTCGACAGGGTTTACAATGAGCAGTTCTTC. It is translated as CASSSLDRVYNEQFF.

The chain employs TRBV11-2 and TRBJ2-5; perhaps TRBD2 as D (6 bases). V was clipped by 4 bases and J by 2 bases, with 20 bases between them. CDR3 length: 17 residues. The germline CDR1 and CDR2 sequences are SGHAT and FQNNGV. The CDR3 reads CASSSLGGGPKQETQYF. The CDR3 nucleotides read TGTGCCAGCAGCTCCCTGGGAGGAGGGCCAAAACAAGAGACCCAGTACTTC.

The rearrangement links TRBV7-2 to TRBJ2-7; 7 bases line up with TRBD1. The CDR3 has 15 amino acids. V lost 2 bases to trimming and J lost 3 bases; unmatched junction nucleotides: 7. CDR1 and CDR2 (germline): SGHTA, FQGNSA. The CDR3 reads CASSLRTGLDYEQYF. For the CDR3, the DNA is TGTGCCAGCAGCTTAAGGACAGGCCTCGACTACGAGCAGTACTTC.

The chain couples TRBV9 to TRBJ1-1, with a tentative D call TRBD1 (5 bases). V was shortened by 0 bases and J by 4 bases, with 22 bases between the two germline ends. The germline gives CDR1 SGDLS, CDR2 YYNGEE. The CDR3 is 18 amino acids. CDR3 residues: CASSVALSPGRGTTEAFF. CDR3 sequence (DNA): TGTGCCAGCAGCGTAGCATTAAGCCCCGGTAGGGGTACCACTGAAGCTTTCTTT.

The chain joins TRBV4-1 to TRBJ2-7, with D tentatively TRBD1 (6 bases). Germline CDR1 MGHRA, CDR2 YSYEKL. V was clipped by 1 base and J by 0 bases, with 10 bases between them. This CDR3 spans 15 amino acids. CDR3 loop: CASSQAPGASYEQYF. The DNA of the CDR3 is TGCGCCAGCAGCCAAGCTCCAGGGGCCTCCTACGAGCAGTACTTC.

This clone was counted a few times. The V call is TRBV27, the J call TRBJ1-5; 10 nucleotides match TRBD1. Germline CDR1 and CDR2: MNHEY and SMNVEV (reference sequence). The J segment lost 7 bases and the V segment lost 6 bases, leaving 9 bases of the junction unmatched. This CDR3 region has 15 residues. CDR3 sequence reads: CASSLTGTGEQPQHF. CDR3 bases: TGTGCCAGCAGCCTCACCGGGACAGGGGAACAGCCCCAGCATTTT.